This is a list of T cell receptor beta chains from one sample in a study of somatic mutations in cytotoxic T cells in rheumatoid arthritis. Sequenced by immunoSEQ multiplex PCR; TCRdb stores in-frame clones only, minus some. The data show 15,000 or so clones, almost 85% seen once. Sequenced sample: CD8+ T cells sorted from blood. All receptors derive from a woman in her fifties or sixties with rheumatoid arthritis. CDR3s include the opening cysteine and the closing phenylalanine or tryptophan. D genes are given only for firm matches. The size field is filled for only some rows; it gives once, few, many or a size class.

. | TRBJ2-5 | . | TRBV19 | CASSIRSNQETQYF | TGTGCCAGTAGTATAAGGTCCAACCAAGAGACCCAGTACTTC
. | TRBJ1-2 | . | TRBV30 | CAWSSGHVYGYTF | TGTGCCTGGAGTTCGGGACATGTCTATGGCTACACCTTC
. | TRBJ2-7 | TRBD1 | TRBV4-1 | CASSQGTGVFYEQYF | TGCGCCAGCAGCCAGGGGACAGGGGTTTTCTACGAGCAGTACTTC
. | TRBJ1-3 | TRBD1 | TRBV29-1 | CSAKGADRGNTIYF | TGCAGCGCAAAGGGGGCGGACAGGGGAAACACCATATATTTT
. | TRBJ2-5 | . | TRBV7-9 | CASSGEGFETQYF | TGTGCCAGCAGTGGGGAAGGCTTTGAGACCCAGTACTTC
. | TRBJ2-5 | . | TRBV2 | CASSGRGGEETQYF | TGTGCCAGCAGTGGCCGAGGGGGGGAAGAGACCCAGTACTTC
. | TRBJ2-1 | . | TRBV5-4 | CASSFGSSSYNEQFF | TGTGCCAGCAGCTTTGGGTCGAGCTCCTACAATGAGCAGTTCTTC
. | TRBJ1-2 | TRBD1 | TRBV7-2 | CASSLARTGGGGYTF | TGTGCCAGCAGCTTAGCAAGGACAGGGGGCGGTGGCTACACCTTC
. | TRBJ2-3 | . | TRBV13 | CASTNADTQYF | TGTGCCAGCACCAATGCAGATACGCAGTATTTT
. | TRBJ2-5 | TRBD1 | TRBV23-1 | CASRDRANPETQYF | TGCGCCAGCCGGGACAGGGCAAATCCAGAGACCCAGTACTTC
once | TRBJ2-5 | . | TRBV27 | CASSLRGTGETQYF | TGTGCCAGCAGTTTAAGGGGAACCGGGGAGACCCAGTACTTC
. | TRBJ2-3 | TRBD2 | TRBV10-1 | CASSETGLAGYTDTQYF | TGCGCCAGCAGTGAGACCGGACTAGCGGGGTACACAGATACGCAGTATTTT
. | TRBJ2-7 | TRBD2 | TRBV6-1 | CASSALERGYEQYF | TGTGCCAGCAGTGCCCTCGAGCGGGGTTACGAGCAGTACTTC
. | TRBJ2-3 | TRBD2 | TRBV9 | CASSIGTSGVGDTQYF | TGTGCCAGCAGCATCGGGACTAGCGGGGTTGGAGATACGCAGTATTTT
. | TRBJ2-5 | TRBD1 | TRBV4-3 | CASSQEGRGQETQYF | TGCGCCAGCAGCCAAGAAGGCAGGGGGCAAGAGACCCAGTACTTC
. | TRBJ2-7 | . | TRBV6-4 | CASSENLIAAYEQYF | TGTGCCAGCAGTGAGAACCTTATTGCCGCCTACGAGCAGTACTTC
. | TRBJ1-1 | . | TRBV5-1 | CASNNGFIAFF | TGCGCCAGCAATAACGGCTTCATAGCTTTCTTT
once | TRBJ2-7 | . | TRBV4-3 | CASSQGGGLAIRVDEQYF | TGCGCCAGCAGCCAAGGGGGGGGGCTGGCAATTAGAGTTGACGAGCAGTACTTC
. | TRBJ2-1 | . | TRBV5-1 | CASSLVQNNEQFF | TGCGCCAGCAGCTTGGTTCAAAACAATGAGCAGTTCTTC
. | TRBJ2-2 | TRBD2 | TRBV27 | CASSLISSGRAVPGELFF | TGTGCCAGCAGTTTAATATCTAGCGGGAGGGCCGTCCCCGGGGAGCTGTTTTTT
. | TRBJ2-5 | . | TRBV5-6 | CASSATPQEETQYF | TGTGCCAGCAGCGCGACCCCCCAGGAAGAGACCCAGTACTTC
. | TRBJ2-7 | . | TRBV2 | CASRSWDEQYF | TGTGCCAGCAGAAGCTGGGACGAGCAGTACTTC
once | TRBJ2-1 | . | TRBV5-1 | CASSSYYWRSYNEQFF | TGCGCCAGCAGCTCATACTACTGGCGCTCCTACAATGAGCAGTTCTTC
. | TRBJ2-3 | TRBD2 | TRBV11-2 | CASSFSGGSTDTQYF | TGTGCCAGCAGCTTTAGCGGGGGAAGCACAGATACGCAGTATTTT
once | TRBJ2-7 | TRBD2 | TRBV10-3 | CAISESGTSGSAEQYF | TGTGCCATCAGTGAGTCGGGGACTAGCGGGAGTGCCGAGCAGTACTTC
. | TRBJ1-1 | . | TRBV5-8 | CASSPGTGGNTEAFF | TGTGCCAGCAGCCCAGGGACCGGAGGAAACACTGAAGCTTTCTTT
few | TRBJ1-5 | TRBD1 | TRBV5-4 | CASSLGGTELASPQHF | TGTGCCAGCAGCTTGGGCGGGACAGAATTAGCAAGTCCCCAGCATTTT
. | TRBJ1-1 | . | TRBV29-1 | CSGLFGTEAFF | TGCAGCGGCCTGTTTGGGACTGAAGCTTTCTTT
. | TRBJ2-1 | TRBD2 | TRBV9 | CASSVLAGFEQFF | TGTGCCAGCAGCGTACTAGCGGGATTTGAGCAGTTCTTC
. | TRBJ2-1 | . | TRBV11-2 | CASSWTANEQFF | TGTGCCAGCAGCTGGACAGCCAATGAGCAGTTCTTC
. | TRBJ1-6 | . | TRBV27 | CASIGPRPRSPLHF | TGTGCCAGCATTGGGCCGCGGCCGAGATCACCCCTCCACTTT
. | TRBJ1-1 | . | TRBV5-1 | CASSLVYPNTEAFF | TGCGCCAGCAGCTTGGTGTACCCGAACACTGAAGCTTTCTTT
. | TRBJ2-1 | . | TRBV29-1 | CSVEDLGNNEQFF | TGCAGCGTTGAAGATCTCGGAAACAATGAGCAGTTCTTC
once | TRBJ2-5 | . | TRBV5-1 | CASSLVETQYF | TGCGCCAGCAGCTTGGTAGAGACCCAGTACTTC
. | TRBJ2-5 | . | TRBV2 | CASMAGAETQYF | TGTGCCAGCATGGCAGGCGCGGAGACCCAGTACTTC
. | TRBJ2-3 | . | TRBV16 | CASSWGGPDTQYF | TGTGCCAGCAGTTGGGGAGGCCCAGATACGCAGTATTTT
. | TRBJ2-7 | . | TRBV7-3 | CASSLSPPAGSTYEQYF | TGTGCCAGCAGCTTATCCCCCCCCGCAGGAAGTACCTACGAGCAGTACTTC
. | TRBJ1-6 | . | TRBV20-1 | CSALWHSPLHF | TGCAGTGCACTGTGGCATTCACCCCTCCACTTT
. | TRBJ2-2 | . | TRBV7-9 | CASRSRQENTGELFF | TGTGCCAGCAGGTCAAGACAGGAGAACACCGGGGAGCTGTTTTTT
. | TRBJ2-1 | TRBD1 | TRBV30 | CAGSRSGQGPTYNEQFF | TGTGCCGGGAGCCGCTCGGGACAGGGTCCCACCTACAATGAGCAGTTCTTC
. | TRBJ1-1 | TRBD1 | TRBV14 | CASSQDSLPRTGKHLGHMNTEAFF | TGTGCCAGCAGCCAAGATTCACTTCCCCGGACAGGGAAGCACCTGGGGCACATGAACACTGAAGCTTTCTTT
. | TRBJ1-3 | . | TRBV19 | CATGGFSGNTIYF | TGTGCCACAGGCGGATTCTCTGGAAACACCATATATTTT
. | TRBJ1-5 | TRBD1 | TRBV2 | CASMGRGIHQPQHF | TGTGCCAGCATGGGCAGGGGGATCCATCAGCCCCAGCATTTT
. | TRBJ1-5 | . | TRBV12-5 | CASGLVLPLVKGPPNQPQHF | TGTGCTAGTGGTTTGGTACTTCCATTAGTGAAGGGACCCCCCAATCAGCCCCAGCATTTT
. | TRBJ2-7 | . | TRBV27 | CASSLSQREHSYEQYF | TGTGCCAGCAGTTTATCGCAAAGGGAGCACTCCTACGAGCAGTACTTC